This T cell receptor beta chain was sequenced in a study of cytomegalovirus exposure and HLA in healthy donors. In regard to this clone: Its specificity is not known.

All donors participated as healthy donors of bone marrow. Study-level findings and limits: Associated with HLA alleles at 0.05 false discovery rate in a later analysis were about 17,000 TCR beta sequences.

13 Jbeta primers and 60 Vbeta primers were used for the PCR. Sequenced by immunoSEQ multiplex PCR; TCRdb stores in-frame clones only, minus some. Of 85,000 to 95,000 clones detected, around 68% appear once; the ten largest clones hold about 20%. This CDR3 is 13 amino acids long. V lost 0 bases to trimming and J lost 10 bases, with 11 bases between them. Germline values: CDR1 SGDLS, CDR2 YYNGEE. J is TRBJ1-5 and V is TRBV9; D is uncertain. Input material: PBMCs. The clonotype originates from a man aged 25 to 40 in good health and CMV-seropositive. CDR3 in DNA: TGTGCCAGCAGCGTAGGTTCTGCAGGCCCCCAGCATTTT. It translates to CASSVGSAGPQHF.